The rows below give T cell receptor beta chains drawn from one sample of a study of cytomegalovirus exposure and HLA in healthy donors. Clones were read by immunoSEQ multiplex PCR, and TCRdb kept only the in-frame ones, dropping some. The table has 150,000 to 200,000 clones, 80% seen once. The specimen sequenced was PBMCs. The source is a man younger than 30 in good health and CMV-seropositive. Each CDR3 is given with its conserved first and last residue. A D gene is named only where the DNA matches it firmly. Size is omitted from some rows. Given values are once, few, many or a class for expanded clones.

>TRBV25-1|TRBJ2-7|TRBD1|-
CASGDRPYEQYF
TGTGCCAGCGGGGACAGGCCCTACGAGCAGTACTTC
>TRBV6-5|TRBJ2-7|-|-
CASSYSQGTYEQYF
TGTGCCAGCAGTTACTCCCAGGGAACCTACGAGCAGTACTTC
>TRBV5-5|TRBJ1-1|-|-
CASSLAKLSPQAFF
TGTGCCAGCAGCTTGGCCAAACTATCTCCCCAAGCTTTCTTT
>TRBV13|TRBJ2-3|TRBD2|-
CASSSKVAGGPDTDTQYF
TGTGCCAGCAGCTCAAAGGTAGCGGGAGGACCCGACACAGATACGCAGTATTTT
>TRBV5-1|TRBJ1-2|-|-
CASSLSTDYGYTF
TGCGCCAGCAGCTTGTCGACTGATTATGGCTACACCTTC
>TRBV27|TRBJ2-7|-|once
CASSTIAIRSYEQYF
TGTGCCAGCAGTACCATAGCGATCCGCTCCTACGAGCAGTACTTC
>TRBV4-1|TRBJ2-1|TRBD2|-
CASSQEGTSRFF
TGCGCCAGCAGCCAAGAGGGGACTAGTCGGTTCTTC
>TRBV5-1|TRBJ2-2|-|-
CASSSETNTGELFF
TGCGCCAGCAGCTCTGAGACGAACACCGGGGAGCTGTTTTTT
>TRBV9|TRBJ2-7|TRBD2|-
CASSVGTSKVNEQYF
TGTGCCAGCAGCGTAGGGACTAGTAAAGTCAACGAGCAGTACTTC
>TRBV6-6|TRBJ1-1|-|-
CASTKKELDTGTEAFF
TGTGCCAGCACAAAAAAGGAGCTGGATACGGGGACTGAAGCTTTCTTT
>TRBV4-2|TRBJ2-1|TRBD1|-
CASSQEIRGEQFF
TGTGCCAGCAGCCAAGAAATCAGGGGGGAGCAGTTCTTC
>TRBV14|TRBJ2-1|TRBD2|-
CASSQDPSGRTEQFF
TGTGCCAGCAGCCAAGACCCTAGCGGGAGGACTGAGCAGTTCTTC
>TRBV10-3|TRBJ1-1|TRBD1|few
CARRDSLNTEAFF
TGTGCCAGGCGGGACAGTCTGAACACTGAAGCTTTCTTT
>TRBV11-2|TRBJ1-3|TRBD1|-
CASSRRDRASGNTIYF
TGTGCCAGCAGCCGCCGGGACAGGGCGTCTGGAAACACCATATATTTT
>TRBV5-4|TRBJ1-2|TRBD1|once
CASSPVGTGGDGYTF
TGTGCCAGCAGCCCGGTGGGGACAGGGGGCGATGGCTACACCTTC
>TRBV19|TRBJ2-2|TRBD2|few
CASSPLGAGGPSRELFF
TGTGCCAGTAGTCCCCTGGGAGCGGGAGGGCCCTCCCGGGAGCTGTTTTTT
>TRBV27|TRBJ2-5|-|-
CASSLSGAGSQETQYF
TGTGCCAGCAGTTTATCGGGGGCGGGCAGCCAAGAGACCCAGTACTTC
>TRBV10-3|TRBJ2-2|TRBD2|once
CAITDPSGKRTGELFF
TGTGCCATCACCGACCCTAGCGGGAAAAGGACCGGGGAGCTGTTTTTT
>TRBV27|TRBJ2-5|-|-
CASSQDRSAGETQYF
TGTGCCAGCAGCCAAGACAGGTCCGCAGGGGAGACCCAGTACTTC
>TRBV28|TRBJ1-1|-|-
CAVFGNTEAFF
TGTGCAGTGTTCGGGAACACTGAAGCTTTCTTT
>TRBV5-1|TRBJ1-4|-|-
CASSLQTTNEKLFF
TGCGCCAGCAGCTTGCAGACAACTAATGAAAAACTGTTTTTT
>TRBV14|TRBJ2-1|TRBD2|-
CASSQPGLAWEQFF
TGTGCCAGCAGCCAACCGGGACTAGCATGGGAGCAGTTCTTC
>TRBV11-2|TRBJ2-5|TRBD2|-
CASSLGGLRQETQYF
TGTGCCAGCAGCTTGGGAGGGCTACGTCAAGAGACCCAGTACTTC
>TRBV6-1|TRBJ2-7|-|few
CARIEGRENPEQYF
TGTGCCAGAATTGAGGGACGGGAGAATCCCGAGCAGTACTTC
>TRBV7-6|TRBJ2-7|-|-
CASSPTGTLSSYEQYF
TGTGCCAGCAGCCCAACAGGGACCTTGAGCTCCTACGAGCAGTACTTC
>TRBV6-1|TRBJ2-1|TRBD1|-
CASMRGLSNEQFF
TGTGCCAGCATGAGGGGGCTCTCCAATGAGCAGTTCTTC
>TRBV19|TRBJ2-7|TRBD1|-
CASSLRTGQSSYEQYF
TGTGCCAGTAGCCTCCGGACAGGCCAAAGCTCCTACGAGCAGTACTTC